The rows below give T cell receptor beta chains drawn from one sample of a study of low-dose radiotherapy and immunotherapy resistance in tumors. TCRdb reprocessed the reads with MiXCR, giving one entry per CDR3 protein. Of roughly 100,000 distinct CDR3 sequences detected, 20% to 25% appear once; the ten largest clones hold around 13%. Specimen: PBMCs, collected after low-dose radiotherapy plus immunotherapy. The receptors were gathered from a female donor with ovarian cancer. Each CDR3 is given with its conserved first and last residue. Each record gives: clone size, J gene, D gene, CDR3 length, V gene, CDR3 DNA, CDR3 protein. The D gene is left open where the match is weak. Clone size appears in some rows only: once, few, many, or a class for an expanded clone.

>many|TRBJ2-7|.|15|TRBV29-1
TGCAGCGTTGAAGTTTCGGCAGTAGACTCCTACGAGCAGTACTTC
CSVEVSAVDSYEQYF
>many|TRBJ2-5|TRBD2|15|TRBV29-1
TGCAGCGTTGTAATGGGACTACGGAGCGGGGGGACCCAGTACTTC
CSVVMGLRSGGTQYF
>many|TRBJ1-1|.|15|TRBV15
TGTGCCACCAGCAGAGATCGGTCCTCCTACACTGAAGCTTTCTTT
CATSRDRSSYTEAFF
>many|TRBJ2-7|TRBD2|16|TRBV5-1
TGCGCCAGCAGCCCGTTTGCAGCGGGGGCCCTCTACGAGCAGTACTTC
CASSPFAAGALYEQYF
>many|TRBJ2-7|.|15|TRBV2
TGTGCCAGCAGTGAAGCTGCAGGGCCAACGAGTGAGCAGTACTTC
CASSEAAGPTSEQYF
>many|TRBJ2-7|.|12|TRBV5-6
TGTGCCAGCAGCGTGACACAACACGAGCAGTACTTC
CASSVTQHEQYF
>many|TRBJ2-2|.|19|TRBV6-2/TRBV6-3
TGTGCCAGCAGTTACCAGGACCCTAAATCCAGTTGGTACACCGGGGAGCTGTTTTTT
CASSYQDPKSSWYTGELFF
>many|TRBJ1-1|.|11|TRBV29-1
TGCAGCGTTGATTCCACCCCTGAAGCTTTCTTT
CSVDSTPEAFF
>.|TRBJ1-1|.|15|TRBV6-1
TGTGCCAGCAGTGCGTCGACAGCTGGGGACACTGAAGCTTTCTTT
CASSASTAGDTEAFF
>many|TRBJ2-3|.|17|TRBV6-2/TRBV6-3
TGTGCCAGCAGGCCAGGAGGGGGCATCGGTGGTCGGAATACGCAGTATTTT
CASRPGGGIGGRNTQYF
>many|TRBJ1-1|.|12|TRBV28
TGTGCCAGCAGTTTATTACTAGCTGAAGCTTTCTTT
CASSLLLAEAFF
>many|TRBJ1-4|.|12|TRBV12-3/TRBV12-4
TGTGCCAGCACCACCGGAGGGTCTACATTGTTTTTT
CASTTGGSTLFF
>many|TRBJ1-5|TRBD1|15|TRBV20-1
TGCAGTGCAAGACAGGGGTCGGGGAGCAATCAGCCCCAGCATTTT
CSARQGSGSNQPQHF
>.|TRBJ2-2|.|17|TRBV28
TGTGCCAGCAGTTTAGATGTGTCGGGGAGAAACACCGGGGAGCTGTTTTTT
CASSLDVSGRNTGELFF
>many|TRBJ1-2|TRBD1|13|TRBV10-3
TGTGCCGCCGAAGGCACAGGGGGCCATGGCTACACCTTC
CAAEGTGGHGYTF
>.|TRBJ2-2|.|15|TRBV28
TGTGCCAGCAGGTCCGGGGGGCGCGGCACCGGGGAGCTGTTTTTT
CASRSGGRGTGELFF
>many|TRBJ1-2|.|14|TRBV11-2
TGTGCCAGCAGCCCCGGGGGGTCAGGTTATGGCTACACCTTC
CASSPGGSGYGYTF
>many|TRBJ2-5|TRBD2|14|TRBV20-1
TGCAGTGGTAGGGAGTGGGGACTAGAAGAGACCCAGTACTTC
CSGREWGLEETQYF
>.|TRBJ2-7|TRBD1|11|TRBV7-2
TGTGCCAGCAGACAGGGGTCCGAGCAGTACTTC
CASRQGSEQYF
>many|TRBJ2-5|.|15|TRBV4-3
TGCGCCAGCAGCCAAGATCCCCGGGGCCAAGAGACCCAGTACTTC
CASSQDPRGQETQYF
>many|TRBJ1-1|TRBD1|14|TRBV20-1
TGCAGTGCTAGAGACGGGGGGAGGGGGCGGGAAGCTTTCTTT
CSARDGGRGREAFF
>many|TRBJ2-1|TRBD2|16|TRBV19
TGTGCCAGTAGTAGGGCTAGCGGGATTGGGTATAATGAGCAGTTCTTC
CASSRASGIGYNEQFF
>many|TRBJ2-3|TRBD1|16|TRBV11-2
TGTGCCAGCAGCGCCCAGGGGGCAGTATCCACAGATACGCAGTATTTT
CASSAQGAVSTDTQYF
>many|TRBJ1-5|.|13|TRBV13
TGTGCCACCAGCAGAGATTTGGCTCAGCCCCAGCATTTT
CATSRDLAQPQHF
>few|TRBJ2-4|.|15|TRBV7-2
TGTGCCAGCAGCCCCCCCGGGGTGCCGGAAAACATTCAGTACTTC
CASSPPGVPENIQYF
>many|TRBJ1-4|TRBD1|16|TRBV4-1
TGCGCCAGCAGCCAAGACGAGGGGGCGTGGAGTGAAAAACTGTTTTTT
CASSQDEGAWSEKLFF
>many|TRBJ2-3|.|15|TRBV5-1
TGCGCCAGCAGCTTTTTCGGACAGAGCACAGATACGCAGTATTTT
CASSFFGQSTDTQYF
>.|TRBJ2-7|TRBD1|16|TRBV5-6
TGTGCCAGCAGCCCCTCGGACAGGGGAAGCTCCTACGAGCAGTACTTC
CASSPSDRGSSYEQYF
>few|TRBJ2-3|TRBD2|17|TRBV20-1
TGCAGTGCTAGTTTCGGGCTAGCGGGCACTAGCACAGATACGCAGTATTTT
CSASFGLAGTSTDTQYF
>many|TRBJ1-5|TRBD1|15|TRBV20-1
TGCAGTGCTAGAGGTACAGGGGTTCCCAATCAGCCCCAGCATTTT
CSARGTGVPNQPQHF
>many|TRBJ2-6|.|14|TRBV6-2/TRBV6-3
TGTGCCAGCAGACAAGACTCTGGGGCCAACGTCCTGACTTTC
CASRQDSGANVLTF
>many|TRBJ1-5|.|17|TRBV20-1
TGCAGCGCGCTTTTCGACAGGTTAGAGGCGGGAGATCAGCCCCAGCATTTT
CSALFDRLEAGDQPQHF
>few|TRBJ1-1|.|13|TRBV30
TGTGCCCGCACCAGCAATCTGTTGGGATCAGCTTTCTTT
CARTSNLLGSAFF
>many|TRBJ2-3|.|13|TRBV6-2/TRBV6-3
TGTGCCAGCAGGAAGGGACCACAGGATACGCAGTATTTT
CASRKGPQDTQYF
>.|TRBJ2-2|TRBD2|15|TRBV29-1
TGCAGCATATTAGCGGGAGGTCTCAGCCTTGGGGAGCTGTTTTTT
CSILAGGLSLGELFF
>few|TRBJ2-2|.|16|TRBV5-1
.
CASTPLDARAGELFFF
>.|TRBJ2-6|TRBD2|16|TRBV6-2/TRBV6-3
TGTGCCAGCAGTACTGGGGGAGGGTCTGGGGCCAACGTCCTGACTTTC
CASSTGGGSGANVLTF